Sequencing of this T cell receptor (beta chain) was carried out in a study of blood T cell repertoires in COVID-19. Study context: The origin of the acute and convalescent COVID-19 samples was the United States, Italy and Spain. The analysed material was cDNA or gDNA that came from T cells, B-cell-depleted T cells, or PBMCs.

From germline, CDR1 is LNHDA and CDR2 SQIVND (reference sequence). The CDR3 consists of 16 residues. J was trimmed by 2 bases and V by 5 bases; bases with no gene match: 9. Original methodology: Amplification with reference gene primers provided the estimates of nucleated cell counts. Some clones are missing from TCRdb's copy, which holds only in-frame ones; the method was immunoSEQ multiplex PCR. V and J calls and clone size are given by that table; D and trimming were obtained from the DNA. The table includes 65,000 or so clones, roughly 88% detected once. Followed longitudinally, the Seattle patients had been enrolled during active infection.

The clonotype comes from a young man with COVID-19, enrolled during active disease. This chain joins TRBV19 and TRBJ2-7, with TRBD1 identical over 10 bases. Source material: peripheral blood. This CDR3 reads CASSLKLGTGAYEQYF. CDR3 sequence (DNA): TGTGCCAGTAGTCTCAAACTCGGGACAGGGGCCTACGAGCAGTACTTC.